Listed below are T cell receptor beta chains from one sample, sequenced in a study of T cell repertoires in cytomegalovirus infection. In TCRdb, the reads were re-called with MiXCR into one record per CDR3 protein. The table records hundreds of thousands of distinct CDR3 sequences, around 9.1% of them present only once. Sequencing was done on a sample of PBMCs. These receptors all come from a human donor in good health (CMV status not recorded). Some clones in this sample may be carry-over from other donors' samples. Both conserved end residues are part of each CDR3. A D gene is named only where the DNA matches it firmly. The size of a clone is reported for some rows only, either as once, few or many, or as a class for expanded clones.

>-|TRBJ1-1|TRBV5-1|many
TGCGCCAGCAGCTTGGGTCAGGAAGCTTTCTTT
CASSLGQEAFF
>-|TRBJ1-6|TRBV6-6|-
TGTGCCAGCAGTTACCAACTTGGGTCCCCATGGGATTCACCCCTCCACTTT
CASSYQLGSPWDSPLHF
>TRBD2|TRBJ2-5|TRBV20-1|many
TGCAGTGCCGATCAAGCGGGGGATGGGGAGACCCAGTACTTC
CSADQAGDGETQYF
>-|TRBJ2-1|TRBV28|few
TGTGCCAGCAGTCCCGGGGGATTAGCGAATGAGCAGTTCTTC
CASSPGGLANEQFF
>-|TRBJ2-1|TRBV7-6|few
TGTGCCAGCAGCTTCTGGGAGTGGGGGAATGAGCAGTTCTTC
CASSFWEWGNEQFF
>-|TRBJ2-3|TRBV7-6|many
TGTGCCAGCAGCTGGACGGGGTTCCTCACAGATACGCAGTATTTT
CASSWTGFLTDTQYF
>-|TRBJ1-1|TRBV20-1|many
TGCAGTGCTGCTGGACAGCGTGGGGAAACTGAAGCTTTCTTT
CSAAGQRGETEAFF
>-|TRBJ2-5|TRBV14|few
TGTGCCAGCAGCCGAGCCGGGTCTGTGGAGACCCAGTACTTC
CASSRAGSVETQYF
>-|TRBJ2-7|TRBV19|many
TGTGCCAGTAGCCCGTTGGGCGGTACCTACGAGCAGTACTTC
CASSPLGGTYEQYF
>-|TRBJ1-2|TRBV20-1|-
TGCAGTGCTAGAGGCCTACACGGAGTCTATGGCTACACCTTC
CSARGLHGVYGYTF
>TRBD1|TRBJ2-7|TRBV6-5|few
TGTGCCAGCGCCTGGGGAGGGACAGGGATTCGAGAGCAGTACTTC
CASAWGGTGIREQYF
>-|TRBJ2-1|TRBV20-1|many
TGCAGTGCTAGAGAGGGGTCGGGGGCTGAGCAGTTCTTC
CSAREGSGAEQFF
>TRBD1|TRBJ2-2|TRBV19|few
TGTGCCAGTAGGAGGACAGGGGTTGACACCGGGGAGCTGTTTTTT
CASRRTGVDTGELFF
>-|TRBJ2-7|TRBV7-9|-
TGTGCCAGCAGTTCGATCCAGGGATCCGAGCAGTACTTC
CASSSIQGSEQYF
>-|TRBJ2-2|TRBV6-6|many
TGTGCAGCGGGACAACCGAACACCGGGGAGCTGTTTTTT
CAAGQPNTGELFF
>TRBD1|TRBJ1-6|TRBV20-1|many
TGCAGTGCCCGGGGACAGGGATTATCACCCCTCCACTTT
CSARGQGLSPLHF
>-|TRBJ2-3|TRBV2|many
TGTGCCAGCAGGGAATTGCTCGGCACAGATACGCAGTATTTT
CASRELLGTDTQYF
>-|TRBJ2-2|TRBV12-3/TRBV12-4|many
TGTGCCAGCAGTTTTCAGGCCCCCACCGGGGAGCTGTTTTTT
CASSFQAPTGELFF
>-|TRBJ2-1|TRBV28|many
TGTGCCAGCAGTCCCGGGCTAGCCACGTGGGATGAGCAGTTCTTC
CASSPGLATWDEQFF
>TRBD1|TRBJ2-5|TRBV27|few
TGTGCCAGCAGTTTACGGCAATCGGACAGGGGAGAGACCCAGTACTTC
CASSLRQSDRGETQYF
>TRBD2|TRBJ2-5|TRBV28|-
TGTGCCAGCAGTTTACCAGCGGGGGGATTGATTGGAGATAACCAGTACTTC
CASSLPAGGLIGDNQYF
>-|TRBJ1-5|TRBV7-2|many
TGTGCCAGCAGCTCAAACCGCAATCAGCCCCAGCATTTT
CASSSNRNQPQHF
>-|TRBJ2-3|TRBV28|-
TGTGCCAGCAGTAGCGGATCTTCCCAGACTTACACAGATACGCAGTATTTT
CASSSGSSQTYTDTQYF
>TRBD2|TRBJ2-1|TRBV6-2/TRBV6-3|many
TGTGCCAGCACCCTCGGGGGGGCCGGAGAGCAGTTCTTC
CASTLGGAGEQFF
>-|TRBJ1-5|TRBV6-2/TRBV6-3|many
TGTGCCAGCAGGATTGGGGTTCAGCCCCAGCATTTT
CASRIGVQPQHF
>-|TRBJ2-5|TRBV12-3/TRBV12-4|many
TGTGCCAGCACTTCGACAGTGGAAGAGACCCAGTACTTC
CASTSTVEETQYF
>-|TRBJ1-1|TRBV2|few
TGTGCCAGCAGTGAAGAGGGGGTCTGGACTGAAGCTTTCTTT
CASSEEGVWTEAFF
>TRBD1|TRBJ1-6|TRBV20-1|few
TGCAGTGCTACCAGGACAGGGGGAAATTCACCCCTCCACTTT
CSATRTGGNSPLHF
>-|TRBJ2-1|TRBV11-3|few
TGTGCCAGCAGCTATTCGGTAAACAATGAGCAGTTCTTC
CASSYSVNNEQFF
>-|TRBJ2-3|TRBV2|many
TGTGCCAGCAGTGCTGAGGGTGGAAGTAGGACAGATACGCAGTATTTT
CASSAEGGSRTDTQYF
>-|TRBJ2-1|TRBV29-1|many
TGCAGCGTTGAGGCTCGGAGTAATGGTTACTACAATGAGCAGTTCTTC
CSVEARSNGYYNEQFF
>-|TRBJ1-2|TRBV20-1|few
TGCAGTGCTTACCTGACCGAATTACGTGGCTACACCTTC
CSAYLTELRGYTF
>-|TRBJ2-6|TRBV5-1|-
TGCGCCAGCAGCTCGCGGGCTTCTTTCTCCTCTGGGGCCAACGTCCTGACTTTC
CASSSRASFSSGANVLTF
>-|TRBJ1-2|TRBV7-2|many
TGTGCCAGCAGCTTAAGCAGGGCGGGGAATGGCTACACCTTC
CASSLSRAGNGYTF
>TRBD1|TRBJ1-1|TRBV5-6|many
TGTGCCAGCAGCTTCAGACAGGGGATAAGGGTCCGCACTGAAGCTTTCTTT
CASSFRQGIRVRTEAFF
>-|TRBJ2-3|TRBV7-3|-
TGTGCCAGCAGCTTGTTCAGTTTCAGCACAGATACGCAGTATTTT
CASSLFSFSTDTQYF